Listed here is a single T cell receptor beta chain. V lost 6 bases and J lost 0, with 18 bases in between. This CDR3 comprises 17 residues. Germline CDR1 MDHEN, CDR2 SYDVKM. The data derive from a study of blood T cell repertoires in COVID-19. Study background: Both acute and convalescent COVID-19 samples were obtained from the United States, Italy and Spain. T cells, B-cell-depleted T cells, or PBMCs provided the cDNA or gDNA that served as material.

Study processing details: Reference gene primer amplification yielded estimated nucleated cell counts. Repertoires were generated with immunoSEQ multiplex PCR, while TCRdb's copy carries only in-frame clones and drops some. V, J and clone size derive from that table, while D and trimming were established from the DNA sequence. This sample has 68,000 or so clones, with 88% found just once. The sample consisted of peripheral blood. The sequence came from a human donor in a cohort sampled during active COVID-19. The chain couples TRBV28 to TRBJ1-3; the D is unclear. CDR3 sequence reads: CASRNQTPGRSGNTIYF. For the CDR3, the DNA is TGTGCCAGCAGGAATCAAACCCCAGGCCGCTCTGGAAACACCATATATTTT.